The entry that follows covers one T cell receptor beta chain sequence. The antigen it binds to is not known. Base qualities are not at hand, and no much larger clone is one base apart. Within the sample, other DNA sequences also encode this same CDR3. This entry is derived from a study of shared clonotypes between healthy human individuals (dated by TCRdb to between 2020 and 2021). With respect to the entire study: Three men and a couple of women, aged 18 to 49 years, made up the cohort. To estimate repertoire size and how much clonotype sharing occurs between individuals, the study deeply sequenced the blood TCR repertoires of about five healthy adults. Different laboratories and diverse techniques were used to prepare libraries and sequence TCR repertoires, to increase sequencing depth and limit assay-specific biases. Per donor, leukapheresis produced somewhere between about 0.9 and 9.5 billion PBMCs. For each donor, CD4 naive and CD4 memory were each run on three plates, CD8 naive on two plates, and CD8 memory on one plate.

What the authors observed across the whole study: Naive subsets generally had larger estimated clonotype richness than memory subsets. Sampling was restricted to blood, and TCR repertoires in tissues likely differ from the TCR repertoires found in blood. About 5% of naive CD4, roughly 3.5% of naive CD8, around 2.3% of memory CD4, and around 0.4% of memory CD8 clonotypes were shared across four donors. Pairwise subsampling led to the expectation that sequencing depth would affect the degree of clonotype sharing among donors. Incomplete sequencing was indicated by rarefaction of sorted-subset datasets, despite the large sequencing depth. Because the study included only a small number of donors, the genetic and exposure-history diversity represented was limited. Higher generation probabilities were observed for clonotypes shared by all four sorted-subset donors than for non-shared clonotypes.

CD8 naive samples were obtained by positive selection for CCR7 among CD45RO-negative cells, yielding a CD45RA+CCR7+ population from which TemRA cells were excluded. Donors were healthy HIV-negative adults with no recently reported acute infections or vaccinations. Only Caucasian adults living in Nashville, Tennessee, USA were represented among the donors. After blood collection by leukapheresis, PBMCs were isolated using Ficoll-Histopaque density gradient centrifugation and then cryopreserved in the vapor phase of liquid nitrogen. Analytical flow cytometry was used to check the purity and quantity of each magnetically sorted T cell population. Each sorted fraction had its genomic DNA isolated and then quantified by UV absorbance on a Nanodrop 2000c. Here V drops 0 bases and J drops 4 bases, and the junction holds 3 bases not matched to any gene. The CDR3, cysteine through phenylalanine, is 15 amino acids long. This entry keeps only the CDR3 DNA: 45 bases, framed from base 1. Per the germline V gene, LGHNA is the CDR1 and YSLEER is the CDR2.

Using the deep immunoSEQ assay, TCR CDR3 regions were amplified from genomic DNA by multiplex PCR. Extracted genomic DNA from each cell subset was distributed evenly across all wells of several immunoSEQ 96-well plates, and each plate was treated as a replicate. For sorted subsets, about 0.2 ug genomic DNA, equal to 30,000 to 35,000 T cell genomes, was loaded into each replicate PCR. Purified libraries were quantified with a Qubit 3.0 fluorometer, sized on a Bioanalyzer 2100, and re-quantified with the KAPA Library Quantification kit. Every immunoSEQ 96-well plate was sequenced on a separate single-read 150-cycle Illumina NextSeq 550 flow cell. As for the authors' bioinformatics: Because the immunoSEQ output included only junctional sequences and no quality scores, the filtering could not be the same as the filtering used for full-length reads. To assign V/J genes and CDR3, sequences were annotated against IMGT germline references using PyIR, a Python wrapper for IgBLAST v1.9. Any read was removed if the V/J assignment was weak (E-value above 1e-6), the CDR3 was missing, or the read contained stop codons, out-of-frame junctions, or ambiguous translated residues. V3J clonotypes were defined by identical inferred V gene, J gene, and CDR3 amino acid sequence. To compute the percentage overlap between repertoires, the number of shared unique clonotypes was divided by the size of the smaller repertoire. RTK rarefaction, the Chao1 estimator, and Recon v2.1 estimates of unobserved clonotypes were used to assess repertoire richness. For all TCRbeta clonotypes obtained by the gDNA method from four donors, generation probabilities were computed with OLGA. Sourced from immuneACCESS, this table was stored by TCRdb with only in-frame sequences that have V and J called. A share of the clones is absent; for the studies checked, an unresolved V gene accounts for under half, and the remainder has no known explanation. V and J calls and clone size are copied from that table; D and trimming were computed from the DNA. For this sample the table gives some 2 million clones, of which roughly 94% were detected only once. The ten largest account for 0.85% to 1.3% of the sample.

The clonotype originates from a man between 18 and 35 years old in good health. Material: naive CD8+ T cells sorted from blood. Explained via the paper, the cell subset or site label denotes: CD45RA+CCR7+. The rearranged segments are TRBV4-3 and TRBJ1-3, and 7 junctional nucleotides match TRBD1. The DNA sequence follows: TGCGCCAGCAGCCAAGATAGGACAGGAGGAAACACCATATATTTT. This encodes CASSQDRTGGNTIYF.